The sequence of this T cell receptor (beta chain) was determined in a study of CD8+ T cells in alopecia areata. Study-wide results and caveats: Scalp clonality and expanded CD8+ clones among the top 100 showed significant decreases with tofacitinib.

As for treatment: oral pan-JAK inhibitor, 5-10 mg twice daily. Reverse transcription of extracted RNA yielded cDNA, which provided the sequencing template. Generated by immunoSEQ multiplex PCR, the TCRdb table keeps only in-frame clones and is missing some. The data contain over 150,000 clones, about 60% of them singletons. Concerning this clone itself: Its antigen is as yet unknown.

Trimming shortened V by 5 bases and J by 0 bases, and 14 bases separated the two germline ends. This CDR3 has 17 amino acids. CDR1 is SGHNT and CDR2 is YENEEA in the germline V gene. This rearrangement joins TRBV11-3 to TRBJ1-6, with D maybe TRBD1 (6 bases). Source: CD4+ T cells sorted from blood, taken at week 24, from a patient treated with tofacitinib. The TCR was taken from a human donor with alopecia areata. The CDR3 nucleotides are TGTGCCAGCAGCAAATCACAGGGAAGCTCCTATAATTCACCCCTCCACTTT. It translates to CASSKSQGSSYNSPLHF.